The next 21 T cell receptor beta chains were all read from a single sample in a study of T cells expressing NK-cell markers. One entry per CDR3 protein, without DNA, is what TCRdb gives after re-calling the 5' RACE reads. Recorded here are about 150,000 distinct CDR3 sequences; the top ten clones represent 30% to 45%. The specimen was blood T cells: a sorted CD56 or NKG2C T cell subset, CD4+ or CD8+ T cells, or bulk PBMC T cells (not recorded which). The source is a woman aged 50 to 65 in good health.

V and J are TRBV6-5 and TRBJ1-1; TCRdb picks TRBD1, but there is no DNA to check that call. The germline CDR1 and CDR2 sequences are MNHEY and SVGAGI. The CDR3 totals 14 residues. The CDR3 loop reads CASSPGQEHTEAFF.

This CDR3 is CASSGSGTYIYEQYF. The genes are TRBV6-1 and TRBJ2-7; TCRdb's assignment of TRBD1 cannot be checked, as there is no DNA. CDR3 length equals 15 residues. Germline lookup yields CDR1 MNHNS and CDR2 SASEGT.

The gene calls are TRBV27 and TRBJ1-6. Germline V gene lookup returns CDR1 MNHEY and CDR2 SMNVEV (reference sequence). This CDR3 region has 14 residues. The CDR3 loop is CASSLSGPNSPLHF.

V and J are TRBV4-1 and TRBJ2-1; TCRdb's D call, TRBD2, is unchecked because there is no DNA. The CDR3 runs 16 residues. Germline V gene data show CDR1 as MGHRA and CDR2 as YSYEKL. The chain's CDR3 is CASSREASGPYNEQFF.

The chain uses TRBV13 and TRBJ2-7. Germline lookup yields CDR1 PRHDT and CDR2 FYEKMQ (reference sequence). CDR3 size: 13 residues. CDR3 sequence: CASSSDRSYEQYF.

V usage is TRBV30 and J usage is TRBJ2-1; the D call of TRBD1 rests on TCRdb alone, since no DNA is present to check it. The CDR3 length is 15 residues. CDR1 is GTSNPN and CDR2 is SVGIG in the germline V gene (reference sequence). The CDR3: CAWSVGASSKPEQFF.

This sequence joins TRBV12-3 or TRBV12-4 and TRBJ1-1; TCRdb calls TRBD1, which cannot be checked without DNA. The CDR3 consists of 14 residues. The CDR3 spells CASSLGDSNTEAFF.

This rearrangement joins TRBV19 to TRBJ2-1; with no DNA, the TCRdb D assignment of TRBD2 cannot be verified. Per the germline V gene, CDR1 is LNHDA and CDR2 is SQIVND (reference sequence). The CDR3 is 15 residues long. This CDR3 is CASSLAGGPHNEQFF.

The chain links TRBV7-9 to TRBJ2-1; TCRdb outputs TRBD2, but without DNA this stays unchecked. The CDR3 spans 15 residues. Germline CDR1 and CDR2: SEHNR and FQNEAQ (reference sequence). The chain's CDR3 is CASSFSGRHSNEQFF.

The CDR3 region is CASSETSGMETQYF. The rearrangement links TRBV7-9 to TRBJ2-5; no DNA is available, so the TRBD2 call from TCRdb remains unchecked. Germline V gives CDR1 SEHNR, CDR2 FQNEAQ (reference sequence). CDR3 length: 14 residues.

This chain joins TRBV24-1 and TRBJ1-2; TCRdb calls TRBD1, which cannot be checked without DNA. Germline CDR1 and CDR2: KGHDR and SFDVKD. There are 15 residues in the CDR3. The CDR3 loop is CATGPRQMNPPGYTF.

The rearrangement joins TRBV5-1 to TRBJ2-7. The CDR3 length is 14 residues. Germline CDR1 and CDR2: SGHRS and YFSETQ. Here the CDR3 reads CASSLTGSTYEQYF. Looking up the rest from reference TRBV5-1 and TRBJ2-7 gives the full variable domain: KAGVTQTPRYLIKTRGQQVTLSCSPISGHRSVSWYQQTPGQGLQFLFEYFSETQRNKGNFPGRFSGRQFSNSRSEMNVSTLELGDSALYLCASSLTGSTYEQYFGPGTRLTVT.

V is TRBV24-1 and J is TRBJ2-1; the D call of TRBD1 rests on TCRdb alone, since no DNA is present to check it. Per the germline V gene, CDR1 is KGHDR and CDR2 is SFDVKD. The CDR3 is made up of 15 amino acids. CDR3 residues: CATETGTGPYNEQFF.

The gene calls are TRBV7-9 and TRBJ2-7; no DNA is available, so the TRBD1 call from TCRdb remains unchecked. The CDR3 runs to 15 residues. Germline CDR1 SEHNR, CDR2 FQNEAQ (reference sequence). This chain's CDR3 is CASSPFRDGPSEQYF. Based on the CDR3 plus reference TRBV7-9 and TRBJ2-7, the full variable domain is DTGVSQNPRHKITKRGQNVTFRCDPISEHNRLYWYRQTLGQGPEFLTYFQNEAQLEKSRLLSDRFSAERPKGSFSTLEIQRTEQGDSAMYLCASSPFRDGPSEQYFGPGTRLTVT.

This rearrangement joins TRBV7-9 to TRBJ2-1; the D call of TRBD1 rests on TCRdb alone, since no DNA is present to check it. Germline V gene sequence: CDR1 SEHNR, CDR2 FQNEAQ (reference sequence). The CDR3 has 13 residues. Here the CDR3 reads CASSWGDVGEQFF.

The V call is TRBV24-1, the J call TRBJ2-2; no DNA is available, so the TRBD2 call from TCRdb remains unchecked. CDR1 KGHDR and CDR2 SFDVKD come from the germline V gene. This CDR3 is 14 amino acids long. This CDR3 reads CATSVQGGTGELFF.

V gene TRBV5-1 combines with J gene TRBJ2-3. Germline V CDR1 and CDR2: SGHRS, YFSETQ. The CDR3 spans 12 residues. This CDR3 is CASSGFTDTQYF.

The V call is TRBV7-3, the J call TRBJ1-2. The germline CDR1 and CDR2 sequences are SGHTA and FQGTGA. The CDR3 has 11 residues. CDR3 in amino acids: CASSSLYGYTF.

This sequence joins TRBV10-2 and TRBJ2-3. The CDR3 consists of 11 residues. Germline V gene data show CDR1 as WSHSY and CDR2 as SAAADI. The CDR3 here is CASQTLDTQYF.

The V call is TRBV29-1, the J call TRBJ2-2; TCRdb indicates TRBD2, and absent DNA this call remains unverified. This CDR3 spans 14 amino acids. Germline V gene data show CDR1 as SQVTM and CDR2 as ANQGSEA. CDR3 loop: CSVEGTSSNGELFF.

The J gene is TRBJ1-2, the V gene TRBV7-9. This CDR3 has 14 amino acids. The V gene's germline CDR1 is SEHNR and CDR2 FQNEAQ (reference sequence). The CDR3 region is CASSFGEDYYGYTF. The full variable domain, completed using reference TRBV7-9 and TRBJ1-2, is DTGVSQNPRHKITKRGQNVTFRCDPISEHNRLYWYRQTLGQGPEFLTYFQNEAQLEKSRLLSDRFSAERPKGSFSTLEIQRTEQGDSAMYLCASSFGEDYYGYTFGSGTRLTVV.